This entry lists 9 T cell receptor beta chains sequenced from one sample in a study of cytomegalovirus exposure and HLA in healthy donors. Assay used: immunoSEQ multiplex PCR; TCRdb lists only in-frame clones, some missing. This sample has about 240,000 clones, with around 86% found just once. The material sequenced was PBMCs. Receptors were obtained from a woman under 40 in good health and CMV-seropositive.

This chain connects TRBV9 to TRBJ2-3; no reliable D call. Germline CDR1 SGDLS, CDR2 YYNGEE. V was shortened by 0 bases and J by 8 bases, with 13 bases between the two germline ends. The CDR3 extends over 14 amino acids. The CDR3 loop reads CASSVAADVGTQYF. In DNA, the CDR3 is TGTGCCAGCAGCGTAGCGGCGGATGTTGGTACGCAGTATTTT.

V is TRBV5-6 and J is TRBJ2-7, with TRBD1 as a possible D gene (5 bases). Per the germline V gene, CDR1 is SGHDT and CDR2 is YYEEEE. CDR3 size: 13 residues. Trimming cost V 7 bases and J 9 bases, with 20 bases left between them. The chain's CDR3 is CASSPLLTGRQYF. CDR3 sequence (DNA): TGTGCCAGCTCCCCCCTCCTAACAGGCCGGCAGTACTTC. The variable domain in full, with the rest retrieved from reference TRBV5-6 and TRBJ2-7, is DAGVTQSPTHLIKTRGQQVTLRCSPKSGHDTVSWYQQALGQGPQFIFQYYEEEERQRGNFPDRFSGHQFPNYSSELNVNALLLGDSALYLCASSPLLTGRQYFGPGTRLTVT.

The gene calls are TRBV19 and TRBJ1-2, with 7 nucleotides matching TRBD1. V shed 4 bases and J 0 bases; nucleotides not matched to a gene: 5. This CDR3 region has 15 residues. CDR1 and CDR2 from the germline V gene are LNHDA and SQIVND (reference sequence). This chain's CDR3 is CASSTNRGPNYGYTF. CDR3 DNA: TGTGCCAGTAGTACAAACAGGGGCCCTAACTATGGCTACACCTTC.

This sequence joins TRBV4-2 and TRBJ2-2; D is ambiguous. The CDR3 has 15 amino acids. From germline, CDR1 is LGHNA and CDR2 YNFKEQ. V gave up 3 bases and J gave up 1 base, with 9 bases separating them. CDR3 amino acids: CASSQLDQNTGELFF. The CDR3 bases are TGTGCCAGCAGCCAGCTAGACCAGAACACCGGGGAGCTGTTTTTT.

This rearrangement joins TRBV27 to TRBJ1-3, with 8 positions matching TRBD1. V lost 5 bases, J lost 4 bases, and 10 bases stayed unmatched. From germline, CDR1 is MNHEY and CDR2 SMNVEV (reference sequence). CDR3 length: 16 amino acids. CDR3 coding DNA: TGTGCCAGCAGTACATCCTACAGGGGGGCCGGAAACACCATATATTTT. It encodes CASSTSYRGAGNTIYF.

V and J are TRBV27 and TRBJ2-3; 14 nucleotides align to TRBD2. V gave up 5 bases and J gave up 2 bases; unmatched junction bases: 6. Germline CDR1 is MNHEY and CDR2 is SMNVEV (reference sequence). This CDR3 contains 17 residues. CDR3 DNA: TGTGCCAGCAGTCTAAGACTAGCGGGAGGGATCACAGATACGCAGTATTTT. This translates into CASSLRLAGGITDTQYF.

The chain couples TRBV30 to TRBJ1-1, with D hard to call. The CDR3 extends over 15 amino acids. Per the germline V gene, CDR1 is GTSNPN and CDR2 is SVGIG (reference sequence). V dropped 1 base and J dropped 2 bases, with 14 bases sitting between them. The CDR3 DNA follows: TGTGCCTGGAGTGACCGCCCCCAGGTAAACACTGAAGCTTTCTTT. Protein product: CAWSDRPQVNTEAFF.

This clone appeared a single time. The chain is built from TRBV29-1 and TRBJ1-1; D is unresolved. V shed 5 bases and J shed 4 bases, with 11 bases lying between them. The CDR3 totals 12 residues. From germline, CDR1 is SQVTM and CDR2 ANQGSEA. The CDR3 DNA sequence: TGCAGCGTTCGACGACACCCCACTGAAGCTTTCTTT. It specifies CSVRRHPTEAFF.

The chain is built from TRBV9 and TRBJ2-7; TRBD1 aligns across 10 bases. The V gene end was trimmed by 4 bases and the J gene end by 4 bases; junction bases not matched to a gene: 17. Germline-derived CDR1 and CDR2 are SGDLS and YYNGEE. The CDR3 extends over 18 amino acids. The CDR3 region is CASSQTGGTGEDGYEQYF. CDR3 nucleotides: TGTGCCAGCAGCCAGACAGGGGGCACGGGGGAGGATGGGTACGAGCAGTACTTC.